This T cell receptor (beta chain) was sequenced for a study of cytomegalovirus exposure and HLA in healthy donors. Regarding the study as a whole: Many donors carried some public TCRs, although rarity characterized most TCR sequences.

TCRdb's copy holds only in-frame clones and misses some; the assay was immunoSEQ multiplex PCR. The sample comprises about 160,000 clones, around 90% of which are singletons, and approximately 3.1% rests with the top ten. About this clone itself: As yet, its antigen is unknown.

This CDR3 comprises 16 residues. The J segment lost 7 bases and the V segment lost 1 base, leaving 4 bases of the junction unmatched. CDR1 is SGHAT, CDR2 FQNNGV, per germline. The clonotype comes from a man younger than 30 in good health and CMV-seronegative. This chain uses TRBV11-2 with TRBJ2-3, with 14 bases matching TRBD2. The sequencing input was PBMCs. The CDR3, as DNA: TGTGCCAGCAGCTTAGGGGGGACTAGCGGGAGATATACGCAGTATTTT. It encodes CASSLGGTSGRYTQYF.